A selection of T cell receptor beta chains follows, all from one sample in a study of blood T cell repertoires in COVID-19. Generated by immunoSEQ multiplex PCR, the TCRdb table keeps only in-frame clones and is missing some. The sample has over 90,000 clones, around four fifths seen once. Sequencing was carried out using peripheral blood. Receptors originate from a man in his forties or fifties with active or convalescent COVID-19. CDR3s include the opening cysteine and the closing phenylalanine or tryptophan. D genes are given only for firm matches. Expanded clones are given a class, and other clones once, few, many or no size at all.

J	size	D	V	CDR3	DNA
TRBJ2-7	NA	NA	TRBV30	CAWSGTARDEQYF	TGTGCCTGGAGTGGGACAGCCCGGGACGAGCAGTACTTC
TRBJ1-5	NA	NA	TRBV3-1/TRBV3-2	CASSQVGAGQPQHF	TGTGCCAGCAGCCAAGTGGGGGCGGGTCAGCCCCAGCATTTT
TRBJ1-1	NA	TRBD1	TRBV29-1	CSVHRGQNTEAFF	TGCAGCGTCCACAGGGGGCAGAACACTGAAGCTTTCTTT
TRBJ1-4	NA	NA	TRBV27	CASSFPLQGETNEKLFF	TGTGCCAGCAGTTTCCCCTTGCAGGGCGAAACTAATGAAAAACTGTTTTTT
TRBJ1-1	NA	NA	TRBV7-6	CASSSLSGGNTEAFF	TGTGCCAGCAGCTCCCTTTCGGGTGGGAACACTGAAGCTTTCTTT
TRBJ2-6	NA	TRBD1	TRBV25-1	CASSKTGAGANVLTF	TGTGCCAGCAGTAAGACAGGGGCTGGGGCCAACGTCCTGACTTTC
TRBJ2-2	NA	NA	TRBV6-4	CASSARVYGNTGELFF	TGTGCCAGCAGTGCGCGGGTATATGGTAACACCGGGGAGCTGTTTTTT
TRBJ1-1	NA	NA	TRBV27	CASSPRMGGTEAFF	TGTGCCAGCAGTCCAAGGATGGGGGGGACTGAAGCTTTCTTT
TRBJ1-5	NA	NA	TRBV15	CATSGWSNRGNQPQHF	TGTGCCACCAGCGGGTGGTCGAACAGGGGCAATCAGCCCCAGCATTTT
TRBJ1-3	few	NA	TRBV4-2	CASSQDPSGNTIYF	TGTGCCAGCAGCCAAGATCCATCTGGAAACACCATATATTTT
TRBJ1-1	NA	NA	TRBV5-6	CASSFNREAFF	TGTGCCAGCAGCTTCAACAGGGAAGCTTTCTTT
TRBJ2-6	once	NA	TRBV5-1	CASSLGLYDSGANVLTF	TGCGCCAGCAGCTTAGGACTGTATGACTCTGGGGCCAACGTCCTGACTTTC
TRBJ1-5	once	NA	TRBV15	CATSRDGRGSNQPQHF	TGTGCCACCAGCAGAGATGGGAGGGGTAGCAATCAGCCCCAGCATTTT
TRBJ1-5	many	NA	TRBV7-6	CASSLEAGDPQHF	TGTGCCAGCAGCTTAGAGGCAGGGGACCCCCAGCATTTT
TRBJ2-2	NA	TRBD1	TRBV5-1	CASSRQGDFNGELFF	TGCGCCAGCAGCCGACAGGGCGACTTTAACGGGGAGCTGTTTTTT
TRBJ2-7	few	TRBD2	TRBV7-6	CASSSRERGVYEQYF	TGTGCCAGCAGCTCAAGAGAGCGGGGGGTCTACGAGCAGTACTTC
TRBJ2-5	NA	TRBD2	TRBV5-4	CASSFGTGGRETQYF	TGTGCCAGCAGCTTCGGTACGGGGGGGCGGGAGACCCAGTACTTC
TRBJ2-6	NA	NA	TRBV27	CASSLSPLLASPGANVLTF	TGTGCCAGCAGTTTATCCCCGCTCCTGGCTAGCCCTGGGGCCAACGTCCTGACTTTC
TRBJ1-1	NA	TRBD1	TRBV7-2	CASSLVGTGGKNTEAFF	TGTGCCAGCAGCTTAGTCGGGACAGGGGGCAAGAACACTGAAGCTTTCTTT
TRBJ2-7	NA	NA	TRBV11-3	CASSSRVYEQYF	TGTGCCAGCAGCTCCAGGGTGTACGAGCAGTACTTC
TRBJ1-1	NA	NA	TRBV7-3	CASSLAPGRAEAFF	TGTGCCAGCAGCTTAGCTCCAGGGAGGGCTGAAGCTTTCTTT
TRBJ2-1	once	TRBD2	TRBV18	CASSPPGGGEYNEQFF	TGTGCCAGCTCACCACCAGGCGGGGGGGAATACAATGAGCAGTTCTTC
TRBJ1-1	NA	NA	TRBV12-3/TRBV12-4	CASSLGGKTEAFF	TGTGCCAGCAGTTTGGGGGGAAAGACTGAAGCTTTCTTT
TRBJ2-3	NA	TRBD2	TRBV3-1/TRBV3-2	CASSQEAGGGQQYF	TGTGCCAGCAGCCAAGAGGCCGGCGGGGGGCAGCAGTATTTT
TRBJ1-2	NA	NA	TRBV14	CASSQDLTSTYGYTF	TGTGCCAGCAGCCAAGATCTCACCTCAACTTATGGCTACACCTTC
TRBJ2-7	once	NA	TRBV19	CASSIGPGLNYEQYF	TGTGCCAGTAGTATTGGGCCGGGACTTAACTACGAGCAGTACTTC
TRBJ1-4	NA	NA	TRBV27	CASSLSGTPNEKLFF	TGTGCCAGCAGTTTATCTGGGACACCCAATGAAAAACTGTTTTTT
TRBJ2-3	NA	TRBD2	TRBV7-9	CASSGLAGGADTQYF	TGTGCCAGCAGCGGCCTAGCGGGGGGTGCAGATACGCAGTATTTT
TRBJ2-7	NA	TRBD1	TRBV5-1	CASSSGDSRYEQYF	TGCGCCAGCAGCTCCGGGGACAGTCGCTACGAGCAGTACTTC
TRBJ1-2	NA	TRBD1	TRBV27	CASSYTGTGQGYTF	TGTGCCAGCAGCTATACCGGGACAGGGCAAGGCTACACCTTC
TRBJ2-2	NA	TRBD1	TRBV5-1	CASRATGGAGTGELFF	TGCGCCAGCAGGGCGACAGGGGGCGCGGGCACCGGGGAGCTGTTTTTT
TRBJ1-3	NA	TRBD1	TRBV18	CASSPDRDRNTIYF	TGTGCCAGCTCACCCGACAGGGATCGGAACACCATATATTTT
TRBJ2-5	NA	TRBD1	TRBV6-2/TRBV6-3	CASSYFRDREETQYF	TGTGCCAGCAGTTACTTCCGGGACAGGGAAGAGACCCAGTACTTC
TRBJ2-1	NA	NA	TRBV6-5	CASSSRASEGDEQFF	TGTGCCAGCAGTTCCCGAGCCTCCGAGGGCGATGAGCAGTTCTTC
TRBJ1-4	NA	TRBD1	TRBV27	CASSFGDRFEKLFF	TGTGCCAGCAGTTTCGGGGACAGGTTTGAAAAACTGTTTTTT
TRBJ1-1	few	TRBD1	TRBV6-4	CASSDTSRGTEAFF	TGTGCCAGCAGTGACACCTCCAGGGGGACTGAAGCTTTCTTT
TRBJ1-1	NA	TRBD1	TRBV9	CASSAQPDRGTEAFF	TGTGCCAGCAGCGCGCAACCCGACAGGGGCACTGAAGCTTTCTTT
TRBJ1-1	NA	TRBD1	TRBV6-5	CASRDRSEAFF	TGTGCCAGCAGGGACAGGTCTGAAGCTTTCTTT